This T cell receptor beta chain was documented in a study of OX40 agonist ivuxolimab in advanced cancers. Across the study: Given to patients was ivuxolimab, an agonistic anti-OX40 (CD134) antibody. People who had prior anti-PD-1, anti-PD-L1 or anti-CTLA-4 therapy could take part, and approximately 43% had some. Regarding the study as a whole: Partly responding patients at 0.1-3.0 mg/kg showed some of the smallest clonal expansion.

Germline V gives CDR1 LNHDA, CDR2 SQIVND (reference sequence). The CDR3 consists of 14 residues. Trimming left V 1 base short and J 1 base short, with 7 bases between. A word on this clone: Its antigen remains unknown.

Sequencing used immunoSEQ multiplex PCR; TCRdb keeps in-frame clones, though not all of them. This sample has 57,000 or so clones, with 80% to 85% found just once. The sample consisted of CD4+ or CD8+ T cells sorted from blood, taken in a trial of the OX40 agonist ivuxolimab. J is TRBJ1-1 and V is TRBV19, with a possible D match to TRBD1 (5 bases). The sequence was obtained from an adult with an advanced solid tumor such as melanoma, head and neck, liver or kidney cancer. The CDR3 DNA follows: TGTGCCAGTAGTATAGGCACAGGGAACACTGAAGCTTTCTTT. It yields the protein CASSIGTGNTEAFF.